The clone carrying this TCR beta chain was seen more than once but under ten times. Antigen specificity is unknown. The sample comes from a study of identical twins. Study results and caveats: Alpha sequences that were out-of-frame and twin-shared showed an excess of low generation probability. While abundant cord blood beta clonotypes carried fewer insertions, memory repertoires showed no such pattern.

CDR1 and CDR2 from the germline V gene are SGHDN and FVKESK. This CDR3 is built from 15 residues. Between the trimmed V and J ends, which lost 1 base and 5 bases, there was a span of 11 bases. TCRdb reanalysed the 5' RACE reads using MiXCR and keeps one entry per CDR3 protein. The profile shows 1.5 million to 2 million distinct CDR3 sequences, more than 30% of them singletons. The receptor was isolated from a newborn girl in good health. V and J are TRBV14 and TRBJ1-4; D is ambiguous. Sequences were obtained from cord blood. Here the CDR3 reads CASSQVRAQNEKLFF. The CDR3 nucleotides read TGTGCCAGCAGCCAAGTACGGGCCCAAAATGAAAAACTGTTTTTT. Full variable domain (rest looked up from reference TRBV14 and TRBJ1-4): EAGVTQFPSHSVIEKGQTVTLRCDPISGHDNLYWYRRVMGKEIKFLLHFVKESKQDESGMPNNRFLAERTGGTYSTLKVQPAELEDSGVYFCASSQVRAQNEKLFFGSGTQLSVL.